Listed here are 7 T cell receptor beta chains from one sample, sequenced in a study of blood T cell repertoires in COVID-19. Profiled with immunoSEQ multiplex PCR; TCRdb holds only in-frame clones, not every one. Counted here are about 130,000 clones, around 80% occurring once; the ten biggest clones make up 5% to 6.5%. The specimen was PBMCs or T cells enriched from blood (not recorded which). All receptors derive from a woman aged 50 to 60 who had recovered from COVID-19.

This clone was seen a few times. The J gene is TRBJ2-7, the V gene TRBV4-2, with TRBD2 identical over 10 bases. The CDR3 runs to 15 residues. V was clipped by 3 bases and J by 4 bases; unmatched bases: 6. CDR1 and CDR2 (germline): LGHNA, YNFKEQ. CDR3 residues: CASSQDTSGVYEQYF. In DNA form, the CDR3 reads TGTGCCAGCAGCCAGGATACTAGCGGGGTTTACGAGCAGTACTTC.

The chain combines TRBV28 with TRBJ1-2, with TRBD1 identical over 7 bases. The CDR3 is 13 amino acids. Trimming cost V 8 bases and J 4 bases; bases outside gene matches: 7. Germline CDR1 reads MDHEN; CDR2 reads SYDVKM. The CDR3 coding sequence is TGTGCCAGCGCCGGACAGGTTTTCTATGGCTACACCTTC. Residues: CASAGQVFYGYTF.

The chain recombines TRBV10-3 with TRBJ1-6; D not certain. Trimming cost V 8 bases and J 7 bases, with 9 bases left between them. This CDR3 region has 12 residues. Looked up from germline, CDR1 is ENHRY and CDR2 is SYGVKD. CDR3 DNA sequence: TGTGCCATCGGAGCGGGGAATTCACCCCTCCACTTT. This gives the protein CAIGAGNSPLHF.

This clone was observed a handful of times. The rearrangement links TRBV4-2 to TRBJ2-5, with 14 bases identical to TRBD2. CDR1 and CDR2 (germline): LGHNA, YNFKEQ. After removal of 2 bases from V and 5 bases from J, the junction contained 7 bases not matched to a gene. This CDR3 contains 17 residues. CDR3 nucleotide sequence: TGTGCCAGCAGCCAATCCTCGACTAGCGGGGGGGCGGAGACCCAGTACTTC. Translation: CASSQSSTSGGAETQYF.

This clone was seen a single time. The genes are TRBV11-1 and TRBJ1-2, with 10 bases fitting TRBD1. There are 14 residues in the CDR3. Germline V gene sequence: CDR1 SGHAT, CDR2 FQDESV (reference sequence). The V gene end was trimmed by 5 bases and the J gene end by 4 bases; junction bases not matched to a gene: 4. CDR3 nucleotides: TGTGCCAGCAGCAGAGACAGGGGGCCCTATGGCTACACCTTC. Protein product: CASSRDRGPYGYTF.

This clone was observed a few times. The chain links TRBV28 to TRBJ2-7; a possible D gene is TRBD1 (6 bases). Trimming shortened V by 5 bases and J by 7 bases, and 18 bases separated the two germline ends. CDR3 length: 14 residues. The germline V gene has CDR1 MDHEN and CDR2 SYDVKM. CDR3 sequence: CASSAGGGRGEQYF. The CDR3 nucleotides read TGTGCCAGCAGTGCCGGTGGGGGCCGGGGAGAGCAGTACTTC. The full variable domain, completed using reference TRBV28 and TRBJ2-7, is DVKVTQSSRYLVKRTGEKVFLECVQDMDHENMFWYRQDPGLGLRLIYFSYDVKMKEKGDIPEGYSVSREKKERFSLILESASTNQTSMYLCASSAGGGRGEQYFGPGTRLTVT.

The genes are TRBV6-5 and TRBJ2-3; 9 nucleotides align to TRBD2. The CDR3 length is 14 residues. Per the germline V gene, CDR1 is MNHEY and CDR2 is SVGAGI. The J segment lost 3 bases and the V segment lost 5 bases, leaving 3 bases of the junction unmatched. The CDR3 bases are TGTGCCAGCAGTCTGCGGGGGGGGACAGATACGCAGTATTTT. It translates to CASSLRGGTDTQYF.